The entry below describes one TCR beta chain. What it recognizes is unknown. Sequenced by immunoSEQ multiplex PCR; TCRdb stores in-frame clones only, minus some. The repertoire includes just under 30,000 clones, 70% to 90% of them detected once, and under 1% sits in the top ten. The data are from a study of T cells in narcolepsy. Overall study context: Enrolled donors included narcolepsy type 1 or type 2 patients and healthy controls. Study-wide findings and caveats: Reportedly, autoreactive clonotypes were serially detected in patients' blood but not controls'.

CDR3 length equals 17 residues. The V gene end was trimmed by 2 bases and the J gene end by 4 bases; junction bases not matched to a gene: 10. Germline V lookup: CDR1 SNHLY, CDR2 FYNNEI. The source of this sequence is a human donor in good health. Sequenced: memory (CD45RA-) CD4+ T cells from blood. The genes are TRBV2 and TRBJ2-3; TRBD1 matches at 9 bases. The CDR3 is CASSETRTGAGADTQYF. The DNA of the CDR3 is TGTGCCAGCAGTGAAACCCGGACAGGGGCTGGGGCAGATACGCAGTATTTT.